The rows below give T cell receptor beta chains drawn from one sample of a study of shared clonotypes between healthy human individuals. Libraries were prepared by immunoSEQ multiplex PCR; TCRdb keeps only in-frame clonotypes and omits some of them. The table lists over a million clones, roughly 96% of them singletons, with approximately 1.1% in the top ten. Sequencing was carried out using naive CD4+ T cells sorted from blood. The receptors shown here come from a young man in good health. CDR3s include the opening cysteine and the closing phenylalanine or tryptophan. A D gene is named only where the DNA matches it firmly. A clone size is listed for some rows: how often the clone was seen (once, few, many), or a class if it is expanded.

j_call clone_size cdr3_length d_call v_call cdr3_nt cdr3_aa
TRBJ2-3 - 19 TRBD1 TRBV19 TGTGCCAGTAGCAATTCCCGGGACAGGGGTTTCGTGGACACAGATACGCAGTATTTT CASSNSRDRGFVDTDTQYF
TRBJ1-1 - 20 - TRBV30 TGTGCCTGGAGTGTTCTACGGGGAGTCTGGGGGGACTTGACGAACACTGAAGCTTTCTTT CAWSVLRGVWGDLTNTEAFF
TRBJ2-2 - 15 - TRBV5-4 TGTGCCAGCAGCCTGCCACAGGGAGAAACCGGGGAGCTGTTTTTT CASSLPQGETGELFF
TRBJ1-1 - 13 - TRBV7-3 TGTGCCAGCAGCGGGGGACGGTCTAGAGAGGCTTTCTTT CASSGGRSREAFF
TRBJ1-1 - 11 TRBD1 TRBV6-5 TGTGCCAGCAGGGACAGGGCTGAAGCTTTCTTT CASRDRAEAFF
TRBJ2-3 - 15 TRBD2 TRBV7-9 TGTGCCAGCAGCTTCTTAGCGGGATTCACAGATACGCAGTATTTT CASSFLAGFTDTQYF
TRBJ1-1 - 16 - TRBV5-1 TGCGCCAGCAGACCCTACCTTTTAAACAGGGATGCTGAAGCTTTCTTT CASRPYLLNRDAEAFF
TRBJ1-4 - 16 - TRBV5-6 TGTGCCAGCAGCTTTTCAACGAGGGTCGGGGATGAAAAACTGTTTTTT CASSFSTRVGDEKLFF
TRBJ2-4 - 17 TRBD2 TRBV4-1 TGCGCCAGCAGCCAAGATCTCTTCTTTGCGGGAGAAAACATTCAGTACTTC CASSQDLFFAGENIQYF
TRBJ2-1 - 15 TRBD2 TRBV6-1 TGTGCCAGCAGTGAAACGGGGGGTGGGTACAATGAGCAGTTCTTC CASSETGGGYNEQFF
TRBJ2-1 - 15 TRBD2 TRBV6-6 TGTGCCAGCAGTTATACCGGGACTAGCGGCGATGAGCAGTTCTTC CASSYTGTSGDEQFF
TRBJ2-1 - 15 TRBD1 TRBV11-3 TGTGCCAGCAGCACGGGACAGGGGGACTACAATGAGCAGTTCTTC CASSTGQGDYNEQFF
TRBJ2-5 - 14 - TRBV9 TGTGCCAGCAGCGCTAGCATCAGGCGGGAGACCCAGTACTTC CASSASIRRETQYF
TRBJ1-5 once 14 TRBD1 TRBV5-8 TGTGCCAGCATCCTGACAGGGGTCAAGCAGCCCCAGCATTTT CASILTGVKQPQHF
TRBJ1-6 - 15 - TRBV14 TGTGCCAGCAGCCAAGAGGCCAGGGTGAATTCACCCCTCCACTTT CASSQEARVNSPLHF
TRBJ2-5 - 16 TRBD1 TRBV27 TGTGCCAGCAGTCGAGGACCGGGACAGGGGTCAGAGACCCAGTACTTC CASSRGPGQGSETQYF
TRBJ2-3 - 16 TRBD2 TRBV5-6 TGTGCCAGCAGCCCGCAGGCGAGACTAGCGGGAGGAACGCAGTATTTT CASSPQARLAGGTQYF
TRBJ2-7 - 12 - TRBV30 TGTGCCTGGAGTTCTAGCTGCTACGAGCAGTACTTC CAWSSSCYEQYF
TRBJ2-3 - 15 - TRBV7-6 TGTGCCAGCAGCTTAGGTACGGCTAGCACAGATACGCAGTATTTT CASSLGTASTDTQYF
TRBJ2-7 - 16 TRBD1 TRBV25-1 TGTGCCAGCAGTGACAGACAGGGCCTGGGATCCTACGAGCAGTACTTC CASSDRQGLGSYEQYF
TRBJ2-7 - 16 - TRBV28 TGTGCCAGCAGTTCCCGGGACGCACGTTTCTCAGACGAGCAGTACTTC CASSSRDARFSDEQYF
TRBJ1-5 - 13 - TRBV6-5 TGTGCCAGCAGACCCTCAGGCTTTCAGCCCCAGCATTTT CASRPSGFQPQHF
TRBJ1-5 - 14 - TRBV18 TGTGCCAGCTCACGGGAGGGAAGGGATCAGCCCCAGCATTTT CASSREGRDQPQHF
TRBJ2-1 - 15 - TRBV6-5 TGTGCCAGCAGTTTAGCCGTCCTCTCCTACAATGAGCAGTTCTTC CASSLAVLSYNEQFF
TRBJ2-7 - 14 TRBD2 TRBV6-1 TGTGCCAGCAGGAAACTAGCGGGAGAATACGAGCAGTACTTC CASRKLAGEYEQYF
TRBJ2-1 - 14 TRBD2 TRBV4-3 TGCGCCAGCAGCCGCGTAAGCGGGGGAATTGAGCAGTTCTTC CASSRVSGGIEQFF
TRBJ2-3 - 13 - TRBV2 TGTGCCAGCAGTGAAGTAGGGGGGACCTGGGAGTATTTT CASSEVGGTWEYF
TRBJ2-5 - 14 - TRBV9 TGTGCCAGCAGCGTTGGGGGAGACAGGGAGACCCAGTACTTC CASSVGGDRETQYF
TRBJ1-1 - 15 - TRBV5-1 TGCGCCAGCAGCCCCACGGGACCTTCTTTCACTGAAGCTTTCTTT CASSPTGPSFTEAFF
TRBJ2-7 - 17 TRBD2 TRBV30 TGTGCCTGGAGTGTCCAAAGGACTAGCGGCACCTCCCACGAGCAGTACTTC CAWSVQRTSGTSHEQYF
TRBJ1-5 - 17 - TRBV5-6 TGTGCCAGCAGCTTGCTCGGCAGGGGAAGGATTAATCAGCCCCAGCATTTT CASSLLGRGRINQPQHF
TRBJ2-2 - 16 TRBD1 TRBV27 TGTGCCAGCAGTGAACACAGGGGGATCGGAACCGGGGAGCTGTTTTTT CASSEHRGIGTGELFF
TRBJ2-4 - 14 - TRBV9 TGTGCCAGCAGTGCACGGCCCACTCTCAACATTCAGTACTTC CASSARPTLNIQYF
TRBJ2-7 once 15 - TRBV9 TGTGCCAGCAGCGTAGATGTACGGGAGTTGTCCGAGCAGTACTTC CASSVDVRELSEQYF
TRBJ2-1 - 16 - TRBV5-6 TGTGCCAGCAGCTTGGAGTGGGGTAGGCCGTACAATGAGCAGTTCTTC CASSLEWGRPYNEQFF
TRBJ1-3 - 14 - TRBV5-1 TGCGCCACGAGGGATCTGGACTCTGGAAACACCATATATTTT CATRDLDSGNTIYF
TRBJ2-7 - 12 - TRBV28 TGTGCCAGCAGGACAGCCACCTACGAGCAGTACTTC CASRTATYEQYF
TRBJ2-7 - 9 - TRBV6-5 TGTGCACTACCGTACGAGCAGTACTTC CALPYEQYF
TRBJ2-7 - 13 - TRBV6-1 TGTGCCGGCAGGGTGGACCCACTCTACGAGCAGTACTTC CAGRVDPLYEQYF
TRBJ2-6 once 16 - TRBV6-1 TGTGCCAGCAGTGAACAAGGGGCCTCTGGGGCCAACGTCCTGACTTTC CASSEQGASGANVLTF
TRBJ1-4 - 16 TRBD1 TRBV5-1 TGCGCCAGCAGCGGGACAGAATTACCAACTAATGAAAAACTGTTTTTT CASSGTELPTNEKLFF
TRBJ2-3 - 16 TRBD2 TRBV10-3 TGTGCCATCAGCCCTAACGGGGGGTGGGTCACAGATACGCAGTATTTT CAISPNGGWVTDTQYF
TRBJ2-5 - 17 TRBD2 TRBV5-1 TGCGCCAGCAGACTGTGGGGGACTAGCGGAGCCCAAGAGACCCAGTACTTC CASRLWGTSGAQETQYF
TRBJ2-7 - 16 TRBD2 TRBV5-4 TGTGCCAGCAGCTCCGACCTAGCGGGAGTAGCCTACGAGCAGTACTTC CASSSDLAGVAYEQYF
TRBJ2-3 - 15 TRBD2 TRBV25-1 TGTGCCAGCAGTGAATTCGCGGGAGGGGCGGATACGCAGTATTTT CASSEFAGGADTQYF
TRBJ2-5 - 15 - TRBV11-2 TGTGCCAGCAGCTCCCACGGGCGAGCACAAGAGACCCAGTACTTC CASSSHGRAQETQYF
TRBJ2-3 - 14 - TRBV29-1 TGCAGCGTTGGAGGGCCCTCTAGCACAGATACGCAGTATTTT CSVGGPSSTDTQYF
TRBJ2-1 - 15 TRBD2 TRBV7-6 TGTGCCAGCAGCTTAGACCCGGGAGGGGCTAATGAGCAGTTCTTC CASSLDPGGANEQFF
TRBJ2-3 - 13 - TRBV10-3 TGTGCCATCAGTGCGGTAGTTGGAGATACGCAGTATTTT CAISAVVGDTQYF
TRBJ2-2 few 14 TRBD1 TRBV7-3 TGTGCCAGCAGTTCCGGGACAGCTACCGGGGAGCTGTTTTTT CASSSGTATGELFF
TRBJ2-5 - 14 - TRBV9 TGTGCCAGCAGCGTAGGAGGGATACAAGAGACCCAGTACTTC CASSVGGIQETQYF
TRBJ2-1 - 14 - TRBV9 TGTGCCAGCAGCGTAGATGAAGGCTACAATGAGCAGTTCTTC CASSVDEGYNEQFF